Listed below are T cell receptor beta chains from one sample, sequenced in a study of T cell responses to AZD1222 COVID-19 vaccine. Assay: immunoSEQ multiplex PCR; the TCRdb copy retains only in-frame clones and omits some. The sample consists of roughly 28,000 clones, over 90% of them appearing once. Sequenced material: peripheral blood, taken on day 0 of AZD1222 vaccination. Source of these receptors: an adult in good health. Each CDR3 is given with its conserved first and last residue.

V gene	J gene	CDR3 length	CDR3 protein
TRBV11-1	TRBJ2-3	16	CASSPHGGSGTDTQYF
TRBV13	TRBJ2-1	14	CASSLRRNSSEQFF
TRBV4-1	TRBJ2-1	17	CASSPGPGKGPHNEQFF
TRBV3-1/TRBV3-2	TRBJ2-2	12	CASSYRTGELFF
TRBV27	TRBJ2-1	11	CASSLSGEQFF
TRBV6-6	TRBJ1-4	12	CASSYSLQVVFF
TRBV2	TRBJ2-2	14	CASSEILAAGELFF
TRBV6-5	TRBJ1-1	15	CASSYRGGRDTEAFF
TRBV6-2/TRBV6-3	TRBJ2-7	16	CASSYFAVPGSYEQYF
TRBV14	TRBJ1-1	13	CASSFLRGTEAFF
TRBV5-1	TRBJ1-2	15	CASSLAGQVGYGYTF
TRBV28	TRBJ1-4	14	CASSLRATNEKLFF
TRBV5-6	TRBJ1-2	16	CASSLQGRVEVRGYTF
TRBV3-1/TRBV3-2	TRBJ2-5	14	CASSLKGARETQYF
TRBV2	TRBJ2-5	14	CATHGQGREETQYF
TRBV5-8	TRBJ2-2	15	CASSLKQANTGELFF
TRBV5-4	TRBJ1-4	15	CASSLLGTTNEKLFF
TRBV30	TRBJ2-1	13	CAWSASSYNEQFF
TRBV11-2	TRBJ2-3	16	CASSFPPSGNTDTQYF
TRBV3-1/TRBV3-2	TRBJ2-2	15	CASSPQGSDTGELFF